This TCR beta chain stems from a study of beta chain features in type 1 diabetes. Sequencing targeted expressed TCRB transcripts, as all isolated RNA had been reverse transcribed. Measured with immunoSEQ multiplex PCR; TCRdb has only the in-frame clones, and not every one. Of some 700,000 clones detected, roughly 12% appear once; the ten largest clones hold about 0.02%. V lost 4 bases to trimming and J lost 7 bases, with 18 bases between them. The germline gives CDR1 SGHRS, CDR2 YFSETQ. The CDR3 sequence is 14 residues long. Study-wide results and limits: Among all four CD4+ subsets, Type 1 diabetes patients had TCRB CDR3s that were moderately but significantly shorter.

This clone turned up a few times. Its specificity is unknown. This receptor was identified in a man younger than 35 with type 1 diabetes. The material sequenced was naive CD4+ T cells from blood. The chain employs TRBV5-1 and TRBJ2-7, with D tentatively TRBD1 or TRBD2 (5 bases each). CDR3 bases: TGCGCCAGCAGCGGGACCGACTCTCGTTTGGAGCAGTACTTC. This translates into CASSGTDSRLEQYF.